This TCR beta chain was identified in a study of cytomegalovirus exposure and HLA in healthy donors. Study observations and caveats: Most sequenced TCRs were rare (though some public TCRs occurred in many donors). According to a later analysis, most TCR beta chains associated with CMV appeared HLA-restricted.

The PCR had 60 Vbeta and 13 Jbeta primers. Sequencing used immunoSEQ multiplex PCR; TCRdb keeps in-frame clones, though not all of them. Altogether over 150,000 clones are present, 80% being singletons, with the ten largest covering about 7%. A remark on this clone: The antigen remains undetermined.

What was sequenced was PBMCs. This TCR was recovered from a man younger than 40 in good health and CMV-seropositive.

The CDR3 DNA follows: TGTGCCAGCAGTGAAATGTGGACTGCTAATGAAAAACTGTTTTTT. Its translation is CASSEMWTANEKLFF. The V gene is TRBV6-1, the J gene TRBJ1-4; D gene ambiguous. The CDR3 is made up of 15 amino acids. Looked up from germline, CDR1 is MNHNS and CDR2 is SASEGT. V was pared by 2 bases and J by 3 bases, with 10 bases between.